Listed here are 11 T cell receptor beta chains from one sample, sequenced in a study of shared clonotypes between healthy human individuals. Terminally differentiated effector memory CD45RA+ cells were excluded from the naive CD8 cells, which were CD45RO-negative and positively selected for CCR7. TCRdb's table, derived via immunoSEQ multiplex PCR, lists solely in-frame clones and lacks some. The profile shows about 2.1 million clones, 85% to 95% of them singletons. Sequenced input: naive CD8+ T cells from PBMCs. These receptors came from a man between 18 and 29 years old in good health. Some clones in this sample may be carry-over from other donors' samples.

The V gene is TRBV7-7, the J gene TRBJ2-7; 7 positions agree with TRBD2. CDR3 length: 14 amino acids. Germline values: CDR1 SSHAT, CDR2 FNYEAQ (reference sequence). The junction had 5 bases not matched to a gene; V was cut back by 1 base and J by 5 bases. The CDR3 DNA sequence: TGTGCCAGCAGCTTAGGTGTAGGGAGGGACGAGCAGTACTTC. Translating gives CASSLGVGRDEQYF.

The chain recombines TRBV10-3 with TRBJ1-1; D ambiguous. The CDR3 runs 12 residues. V gave up 6 bases and J gave up 7 bases, with 12 bases separating them. Germline V CDR1 and CDR2: ENHRY, SYGVKD. The CDR3 DNA is TGTGCCATCAGGGGAGATTGGGTTGAAGCTTTCTTT. It is translated as CAIRGDWVEAFF.

This chain connects TRBV7-8 to TRBJ1-1; 7 bases agree with TRBD1. Losses at the gene ends were 2 bases for V and 2 bases for J; bases not matched to a gene: 5. Germline CDR1 is SGHVS and CDR2 is FQNEAQ. The CDR3 totals 15 residues. CDR3 DNA sequence: TGTGCCAGCAGCTTAAGACAGGGACTAAACACTGAAGCTTTCTTT. This translates into CASSLRQGLNTEAFF. The full variable domain, completed using reference TRBV7-8 and TRBJ1-1, is GAGVSQSPRYKVAKRGQDVALRCDPISGHVSLFWYQQALGQGPEFLTYFQNEAQLDKSGLPSDRFFAERPEGSVSTLKIQRTQQEDSAVYLCASSLRQGLNTEAFFGQGTRLTVV.

The CDR3 spells CATSSGGGQQETQYF. The CDR3 DNA sequence: TGTGCCACCAGCAGCGGGGGGGGACAACAAGAGACCCAGTACTTC. The chain couples TRBV15 to TRBJ2-5, with 8 bases fitting TRBD2. The CDR3 runs 15 residues. Looked up from germline, CDR1 is LNHNV and CDR2 is YYDKDF (reference sequence). The junction had 5 bases not matched to a gene; V was cut back by 3 bases and J by 2 bases.

The chain couples TRBV7-9 to TRBJ2-3, with D unresolved. Trimming pared 5 bases from V and 4 bases from J, leaving 16 bases between. This CDR3 contains 15 residues. CDR1 is SEHNR and CDR2 is FQNEAQ in the germline V gene (reference sequence). The DNA for the CDR3 is TGTGCCAGCAGCCCCCCGCAAGCACGAGCAGATACGCAGTATTTT. This sequence encodes CASSPPQARADTQYF.

The chain is built from TRBV19 and TRBJ2-3, with 9 nucleotides matching TRBD2. Per the germline V gene, CDR1 is LNHDA and CDR2 is SQIVND (reference sequence). The CDR3 runs to 15 residues. The J segment lost 3 bases and the V segment lost 7 bases, leaving 8 bases of the junction unmatched. The CDR3 coding sequence is TGTGCCAGTACGGTTAGCGGGAGTACGACAGATACGCAGTATTTT. Protein sequence: CASTVSGSTTDTQYF.

The chain has TRBV27 and TRBJ2-1, with D perhaps TRBD2 (7 bases). The CDR3 has 15 residues. Germline loops: CDR1 MNHEY, CDR2 SMNVEV (reference sequence). Trimming removed 1 base at V and 3 bases at J, with 10 bases between. The CDR3 bases are TGTGCCAGCAGTTTATTGGGGGGGCTCTACAATGAGCAGTTCTTC. The encoded protein is CASSLLGGLYNEQFF.

The CDR3 loop reads CASMPGQGVSYEQYF. CDR3 DNA: TGTGCCAGTATGCCGGGACAGGGCGTCTCCTACGAGCAGTACTTC. The chain employs TRBV19 and TRBJ2-7, with TRBD1 identical over 9 bases. The CDR3 totals 15 residues. V shed 7 bases and J 0 bases; nucleotides not matched to a gene: 7. Germline CDR1 and CDR2: LNHDA and SQIVND (reference sequence).

Written as DNA, the CDR3 is TGTGCCAGCAGTGAATGGACAGATTATAATTCACCCCTCCACTTT. It codes for CASSEWTDYNSPLHF. The chain carries TRBV6-1 and TRBJ1-6; possible D gene TRBD1, 6 bases. Germline CDR1 is MNHNS and CDR2 is SASEGT. CDR3 size: 15 residues. Trimming pared 2 bases from V and 4 bases from J, leaving 9 bases between.

The rearrangement uses TRBV5-1 and TRBJ1-4; unclear D gene. The CDR3 has 16 amino acids. The ends were cut back, 5 bases at V and 0 bases at J, with 14 bases in the middle. Per the germline V gene, CDR1 is SGHRS and CDR2 is YFSETQ. The CDR3 DNA is TGCGCCAGCAGGACGGGCCCCAGAGCAACTAATGAAAAACTGTTTTTT. Translated, it gives CASRTGPRATNEKLFF.

The chain employs TRBV27 and TRBJ1-2, with 7 positions matching TRBD1. Germline trimming cut 6 bases from V and 6 bases from J; bases unmatched to any gene: 10. Germline CDR1 is MNHEY and CDR2 is SMNVEV (reference sequence). The CDR3 spans 14 residues. This chain's CDR3 is CASSLRGQLNGYTF. As DNA, the CDR3 is TGTGCCAGCAGCTTGAGGGGGCAGCTCAATGGCTACACCTTC.